This TCR beta chain was captured by sequencing in a study of shared clonotypes between healthy human individuals. Background on the study: Each donor's CD8 memory used one plate, CD8 naive two, each CD4 subset three. The study, taken as a whole, reports: In general, naive subsets displayed greater estimated richness than memory subsets did.

Data came from immunoSEQ multiplex PCR; TCRdb stores just in-frame clones and leaves some out. The table has fewer than 1.6 million clones, about 98.5% seen once. About this clone itself: The antigen remains undetermined.

This CDR3 region has 14 residues. Germline V gene data show CDR1 as MNHEY and CDR2 as SVGAGI. Germline trimming cut 5 bases from V and 7 bases from J; bases unmatched to any gene: 5. The source is a young man in good health. This rearrangement joins TRBV6-5 to TRBJ2-7, with 13 bases matching TRBD2. The specimen was naive CD4+ T cells sorted from blood. Specified subset: CD45RA+ positively selected. The CDR3 coding sequence is TGTGCCAGCAGTCGACTGGGACTAGCGGGGGAGCAGTACTTC. Translated: CASSRLGLAGEQYF.